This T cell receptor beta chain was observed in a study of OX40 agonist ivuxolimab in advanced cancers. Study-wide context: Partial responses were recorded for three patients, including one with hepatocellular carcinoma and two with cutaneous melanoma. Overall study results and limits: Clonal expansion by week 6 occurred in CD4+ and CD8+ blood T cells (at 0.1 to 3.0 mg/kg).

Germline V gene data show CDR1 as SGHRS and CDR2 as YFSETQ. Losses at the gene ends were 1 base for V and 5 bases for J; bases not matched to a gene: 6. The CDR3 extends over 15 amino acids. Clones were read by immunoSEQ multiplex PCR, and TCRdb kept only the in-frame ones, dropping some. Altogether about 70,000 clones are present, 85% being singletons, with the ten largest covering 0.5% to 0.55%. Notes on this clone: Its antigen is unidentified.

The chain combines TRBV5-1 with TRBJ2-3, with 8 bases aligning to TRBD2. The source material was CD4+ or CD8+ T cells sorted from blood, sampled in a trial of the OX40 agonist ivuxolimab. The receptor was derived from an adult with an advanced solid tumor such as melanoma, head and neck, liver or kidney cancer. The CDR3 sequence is CASSLPTAGGDTQYF. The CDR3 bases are TGCGCCAGCAGCTTGCCCACTGCGGGGGGAGATACGCAGTATTTT.